A selection of T cell receptor beta chains follows, all from one sample in a study of cytomegalovirus exposure and HLA in healthy donors. Generated by immunoSEQ multiplex PCR, the TCRdb table keeps only in-frame clones and is missing some. The table includes some 270,000 clones, around 90% detected once. Sequencing used PBMCs. The receptors originated from a girl aged 2-15 years in good health and CMV-seronegative. CDR3s include the opening cysteine and the closing phenylalanine or tryptophan. Fields, in order: J gene, D gene, V gene, clone size, CDR3 DNA, CDR3 protein. A D gene is named only where the DNA matches it firmly. Where a row states a size, it is once, few, many or the class of an expanded clone; other rows omit it.

TRBJ1-1 | NA | TRBV28 | NA | TGTGCCAGCAGGACCGGGACAACGAGCGCTTTCTTT | CASRTGTTSAFF
TRBJ2-7 | TRBD2 | TRBV5-4 | NA | TGTGCCAGCAGCTTGGTCCCTGGACTAGCGGGAGGCTACGAGCAGTACTTC | CASSLVPGLAGGYEQYF
TRBJ2-7 | TRBD1 | TRBV2 | NA | TGTGCCAGCGGGAACAGGGGGAAACTCAACGAGCAGTACTTC | CASGNRGKLNEQYF
TRBJ1-5 | NA | TRBV28 | NA | TGTGCCAGCAGTACAGGGTCAGTTCAGCCCCAGCATTTT | CASSTGSVQPQHF
TRBJ2-1 | NA | TRBV29-1 | NA | TGCAGCGTTGACGGAGGGAATTTTAATGAGCAGTTCTTC | CSVDGGNFNEQFF
TRBJ2-7 | NA | TRBV7-2 | NA | TGTGCCAGCAGCCCCCCTTTCTACGAGCAGTACTTC | CASSPPFYEQYF
TRBJ2-1 | NA | TRBV11-3 | NA | TGTGCCAGCAGTTATACAGAATACAATGAGCAGTTCTTC | CASSYTEYNEQFF
TRBJ1-5 | NA | TRBV15 | once | TGTGCCACCAGCAGAGATATGATCCCTGGCAGGGGCGCAAATCAGCCCCAGCATTTT | CATSRDMIPGRGANQPQHF
TRBJ2-1 | TRBD2 | TRBV6-1 | NA | TGTGCCAGCAGTGAACGGGGTCTAGCGGGACCCAATGAGCAGTTCTTC | CASSERGLAGPNEQFF
TRBJ1-5 | NA | TRBV21-1 | NA | TGTGCCAGCCCCATCGGGGAGGGCGACAATCAGCCCCAGCATTTT | CASPIGEGDNQPQHF
TRBJ2-3 | TRBD2 | TRBV10-1 | NA | TGCGCCAGCAGTAGACTAGCGGGAACAGATACGCAGTATTTT | CASSRLAGTDTQYF
TRBJ1-2 | NA | TRBV2 | NA | TGTGCCAGCAGCGCCCAAAGGGGCACGGGCTATGGCTACACCTTC | CASSAQRGTGYGYTF
TRBJ2-6 | NA | TRBV6-5 | NA | TGTGCCAGCGGGCTAGGGGCCAACGTCCTGACTTTC | CASGLGANVLTF
TRBJ2-7 | TRBD1 | TRBV6-5 | NA | TGTGCCAGCAGTTCCCCACCGGGACAGGCCTACGAGCAGTACTTC | CASSSPPGQAYEQYF
TRBJ1-2 | NA | TRBV7-9 | NA | TGTGCCAGCAGCCCCCCGGGTGCTCTAGGCTATGGCTACACCTTC | CASSPPGALGYGYTF
TRBJ2-7 | NA | TRBV29-1 | NA | TGCAGCGTCGCACGAGGGACTTCCTACGAGCAGTACTTC | CSVARGTSYEQYF
TRBJ2-7 | NA | TRBV5-6 | NA | TGTGCCAGCAGCTTTCGCTTGCCCTGGGATCTGCGGGTAACCTACGAGCAGTACTTC | CASSFRLPWDLRVTYEQYF
TRBJ2-1 | NA | TRBV4-1 | NA | TGCGCCAGCAGCGGGAGCACCTACAATGAGCAGTTCTTC | CASSGSTYNEQFF
TRBJ1-2 | TRBD1 | TRBV30 | NA | TGTGCCTGGAGATCCGGGACAGGGAAAACCTATGGCTACACCTTC | CAWRSGTGKTYGYTF
TRBJ2-7 | NA | TRBV29-1 | NA | TGCAGCGTTGGGACAGCCTACGAGCAGTACTTC | CSVGTAYEQYF
TRBJ1-2 | TRBD1 | TRBV28 | NA | TGTGCCAGCAGTTTTCGGATCAGGGGGCCCTCCTATGGCTACACCTTC | CASSFRIRGPSYGYTF
TRBJ1-2 | TRBD1 | TRBV6-1 | NA | TGTGCCAGCAGTGGGGACAGGTCTAACTATGGCTACACCTTC | CASSGDRSNYGYTF
TRBJ1-1 | TRBD1 | TRBV5-1 | NA | TGCGCCAGCAGCTCCGGACAGGCGAGGACTGAAGCTTTCTTT | CASSSGQARTEAFF
TRBJ2-7 | NA | TRBV5-1 | NA | TGCGCCAGCAGCCCGGCCAGCGCCTACGAGCAGTACTTC | CASSPASAYEQYF
TRBJ2-7 | TRBD2 | TRBV11-1 | NA | TGTGCCAGCAGTGTTAGCGGGAGTACATACGAGCAGTACTTC | CASSVSGSTYEQYF
TRBJ2-3 | TRBD2 | TRBV7-9 | NA | TGTGCCAGCAGCTTGGAGCGGGGCTCGAATACGCAGTATTTT | CASSLERGSNTQYF
TRBJ2-2 | TRBD1 | TRBV5-1 | NA | TGCGCCAGCAGCTCCTTTCCCCCGGGACAGGGGTTCACCGGGGAGCTGTTTTTT | CASSSFPPGQGFTGELFF
TRBJ2-3 | NA | TRBV19 | NA | TGTGCCACCGGACTCGGAGGGTTCGCAGATACGCAGTATTTT | CATGLGGFADTQYF
TRBJ2-5 | TRBD1 | TRBV7-9 | NA | TGTGCCAGCAGCCCGGGACAGGGTTTGGGGACCCAGTACTTC | CASSPGQGLGTQYF
TRBJ1-5 | NA | TRBV11-1 | NA | TGTGCCAGCAGCCTGAGCGGGGCCAATCAGCCCCAGCATTTT | CASSLSGANQPQHF
TRBJ1-1 | NA | TRBV18 | NA | TGTGCCAGCTCACCCCGAGGGGGGGGCACTGAAGCTTTCTTT | CASSPRGGGTEAFF
TRBJ2-5 | NA | TRBV5-4 | NA | TGTGCCAGCAGCCCGTCGGGGGGCACAGAGACCCAGTACTTC | CASSPSGGTETQYF
TRBJ2-1 | TRBD2 | TRBV27 | NA | TGTGCCAGCAGCTTAAGCGGGGGGGCCTACAATGAGCAGTTCTTC | CASSLSGGAYNEQFF
TRBJ2-3 | NA | TRBV27 | NA | TGTGCCAGCAGTCCTTCGTTGGATACGCAGTATTTT | CASSPSLDTQYF
TRBJ2-7 | TRBD1 | TRBV6-1 | NA | TGTGCCAGCGAGAAGACAGGGTCCCAATACGAGCAGTACTTC | CASEKTGSQYEQYF
TRBJ2-7 | NA | TRBV2 | NA | TGTGCCAGCAGCGTGAGGCAGTCCTACGAGCAGTACTTC | CASSVRQSYEQYF
TRBJ2-1 | TRBD2 | TRBV10-2 | NA | TGCGCCAGCAGGCGACTAGCGGGGGGGCCAAATGAGCAGTTCTTC | CASRRLAGGPNEQFF
TRBJ2-3 | TRBD2 | TRBV14 | NA | TGTGCCAGCAGCCAAGGCCGGACTAGCCAAAGCACAGATACGCAGTATTTT | CASSQGRTSQSTDTQYF
TRBJ2-6 | NA | TRBV28 | NA | TGTGCCAGCAGTTACCAGGGGTCTGGGGCCAACGTCCTGACTTTC | CASSYQGSGANVLTF
TRBJ2-7 | TRBD2 | TRBV19 | NA | TGTGCCAGTAGTCCAGCTCCTAGCGGGGGGTATGAGCAGTACTTC | CASSPAPSGGYEQYF
TRBJ2-7 | TRBD2 | TRBV29-1 | NA | TGCAGCGTCGGGACTAGCTCCTACGAGCAGTACTTC | CSVGTSSYEQYF
TRBJ2-5 | TRBD2 | TRBV4-1 | NA | TGCGCCAGCAGCCAAGAGGGACTATTAACCGATAGCACGGGGGAGACCCAGTACTTC | CASSQEGLLTDSTGETQYF
TRBJ2-5 | TRBD1 | TRBV28 | NA | TGTGCCAGCAGCCCCGGGACAGGGGTAGGGCTCCAAGAGACCCAGTACTTC | CASSPGTGVGLQETQYF
TRBJ2-7 | TRBD1 | TRBV19 | NA | TGTGCCAGTAGTACGGACAGGGTCGGGGAGCAGTACTTC | CASSTDRVGEQYF
TRBJ2-7 | NA | TRBV11-2 | once | TGTGCCAGCAGGACAGCTCTCTACGAGCAGTACTTC | CASRTALYEQYF
TRBJ1-2 | TRBD1 | TRBV2 | NA | TGTGCCAGCAGGCCCCGGACAGGGTTCTCTGGTGGCTACACCTTC | CASRPRTGFSGGYTF
TRBJ2-2 | NA | TRBV2 | NA | TGTGCCAGCAGAGGCCTTAGTGCCAGGGGACACACCAACACCGGGGAGCTGTTTTTT | CASRGLSARGHTNTGELFF
TRBJ2-7 | TRBD2 | TRBV5-1 | NA | TGCGCCAGCAGCTACCTAGCGGGACCCGGGGGGGAGGACTACGAGCAGTACTTC | CASSYLAGPGGEDYEQYF
TRBJ2-7 | TRBD1 | TRBV7-2 | NA | TGTGCCAGCAGCCGCACAGGGGTCACCTACGAGCAGTACTTC | CASSRTGVTYEQYF
TRBJ1-3 | NA | TRBV7-6 | NA | TGTGCCAGCAGCCCACTGGACATCGCCGGAAACACCATATATTTT | CASSPLDIAGNTIYF
TRBJ2-7 | TRBD2 | TRBV6-5 | NA | TGTGCCAGCAGTTCTAGCGGGCGGGGTTCCTACGAGCAGTACTTC | CASSSSGRGSYEQYF
TRBJ1-1 | TRBD1 | TRBV6-5 | NA | TGTGCCAGCAGAGGGACAGTTGAAGCTTTCTTT | CASRGTVEAFF
TRBJ1-2 | TRBD1 | TRBV5-4 | NA | TGTGCCAGCAGCCCGACAGGGATCGACTATGGCTACACCTTC | CASSPTGIDYGYTF
TRBJ1-6 | NA | TRBV6-5 | few | TGTGCCAGCAGTTACTCTCAGGGGAATTCACCCCTCCACTTT | CASSYSQGNSPLHF